This section outlines one T cell receptor beta chain sequence together with its context. It lacks a known antigen. No quality values exist for individual bases; no much larger clone is one base distant. The cohort consisted of some 730 healthy bone marrow donors. All cohort members were sampled while nominally healthy, although unrecorded immune exposures were likely present. The donor was CMV seronegative and was included in the group of about 350 seronegative cohort members. Each donor provided a peripheral blood sample, and peripheral blood mononuclear cells were used for TCR beta sequencing. Genomic DNA was extracted from the blood cell samples with the Qiagen DNeasy Blood Extraction Kit. The data originate from a study of cytomegalovirus exposure and HLA in healthy donors (dated by TCRdb to about 2017). Regarding the study in general: According to an earlier analysis of a few hundred of the donors, 150 million to 200 million T cells yielded roughly 110 million unique TCR beta sequences and less than 300 Gb of sequence data. An early release that covered about 600 HLA-typed donors contained about 300 gigabases of sequencing data and around 80 million unique TCR sequences. Among the approximately 420 genotyped donors, around 81% belonged to the genetic ancestry cluster associated with self-reported Caucasian donors. The aim of the study was to test whether cataloging public T cell receptors could identify signatures of past pathogen exposure. The study used immunosequencing to profile the T cell repertoires of approximately 630 subjects and linked those repertoires to cytomegalovirus serostatus. Besides the first cohort of around 670 subjects, a separate validation cohort made up of roughly 120 different subjects was used. To predict cytomegalovirus infection status, the study brought together high-throughput TCR immunosequencing, statistical association of individual TCRs with disease status, and machine learning. To study patterns of TCR occurrence, a later analysis re-analyzed previously published TCR beta repertoires from 700 or so donors and added high-resolution HLA genotyping. In the later analysis, no new phenotypic data were used to find candidate immune exposures; instead, reliance was placed on TCR beta sequences and their occurrence across donors. An earlier analysis of about 600 of the donors used high-throughput TCR beta sequencing to judge whether each TCR beta V gene segment behaved as functional or pseudogenic. Donor age, sex, ethnicity and CMV serostatus were collected together with the repertoire data. A later genetic analysis used genome-wide SNP genotypes for about three fifths of the 666 donors, treating that subset as a discovery cohort. Every discovery cohort repertoire had been produced on one sequencing platform. HLA typing covered class I and class II loci at four-digit resolution. The number of typed donors differed by locus: about 620-640 for A, B, C, DRB1 and DQB1; 522 for DQA1; over 600 for DPA1; and roughly 490 for DPB1. Roughly 5 DR-DQ haplotypes were handled as single units for association and clustering, since linkage in the cohort was strong. On average, 235,054 unique TCR beta nucleotide sequences were sequenced per donor among some 430 genotyped donors of the cohort, with 15% to 20% of those sequences being non-productive.

The library was produced with the immunoSEQ multiplex PCR assay. For the multiplex PCR, a mixture combining 60 forward primers for TCR Vbeta segments and 13 reverse primers for TCR Jbeta segments was used. The CDR3 region of rearranged TCR beta genes was amplified from genomic DNA with a multiplex PCR assay. Amplified TCR beta libraries were sequenced as 87-base-pair reads on the Illumina HiSeq System. As for how the authors treated the data: A later analysis counted approximately 74 million unique TCR beta chains across the 600 to 850 repertoires, and 10 million to 12 million of these chains were shared by at least two donors. Raw reads were error-corrected and collapsed into unique sequences with a nearest-neighbor algorithm that merged closely related sequences to remove PCR and sequencing errors. V, D and J gene segments were assigned by aligning CDR3 sequences to IMGT reference sequences. For a sequence to be retained, a match of at least six nucleotides was required to both a V gene segment and a J gene segment. A rearrangement counted as productive if the CDR3 had no stop codons and remained in frame with V and J, and every other rearrangement counted as non-productive. CDR3 was defined by IMGT convention, running from the second conserved V-encoded cysteine to the conserved J-encoded phenylalanine. In an earlier analysis of approximately 590 of the donors, sequences lacking an unambiguous match to a single V gene segment were excluded. An earlier analysis of several hundred of the donors called V segments functional above 56.7% productive rearrangements and segregating when the between-donor standard deviation exceeded 5%. To diagnose cytomegalovirus status from the catalog of TCR beta chain sequences, a statistical classification framework was built. V and J gene assignment, in a later analysis, came from comparing TCR nucleotide sequences with IMGT/GENE-DB human TR gene sequences. The TCRdist pipeline was used in a later analysis to assign CDR3 sequences and most-parsimonious VDJ recombination scenarios. In a later analysis, each TCR beta chain was defined by its CDR3 amino acid sequence together with its V-gene family, and reads lacking a unique V-gene family were excluded. As a way to deal with suspected cross-contamination and a sequencing artifact, a later analysis dropped 450 to 600 nucleotide sequences that were highly shared and had low generation probability. A later analysis calculated a clonal expansion index for each public chain from normalized within-repertoire ranks of inferred template counts. In a later analysis, generation probabilities were computed with a VDJ recombination model fitted to out-of-frame rearrangements, and the resulting probabilities were checked against IGoR. Hypergeometric tests were used in a later analysis to score TCR-TCR, TCR-HLA and TCR-CMV co-occurrence, with a repertoire-size bias correction applied to the TCR pairs. In a later analysis, false discovery rates were estimated by permuting HLA or CMV assignments 20 times. In a later analysis, co-occurring TCRs were grouped with DBSCAN, and TCRdist sequence similarity was added when clustering was performed within HLA-allele-positive subsets. For co-occurrence clustering, repertoires with fewer than 30,000 or more than 120,000 public chains were excluded, along with five or six repertoires with anomalous nucleotide sharing. The table comes from immuneACCESS by way of TCRdb, which keeps in-frame sequences with V and J called. Part of the clones is missing from these tables; in studies checked, under half for an unresolved V gene and the rest for unknown reasons. V and J calls and clone size come straight from that table; D and trimming were deduced from the DNA. The sample data list around 200,000 clones, and around 77% of these were observed just once. The top ten constitute around 3% of the sample.

Broad study findings and their caveats: Because counts were too low, seventeen rarely observed V segments, including chromosome 9 orphons, were left out of the earlier analysis of a few hundred of the donors. The study gave a list of under 200 TCR beta chains associated with cytomegalovirus. Strong co-occurrence of HLA alleles, especially DR and DQ, made assigning TCR associations to individual alleles difficult. Cytomegalovirus status was reported to be diagnosed by the classifier with high specificity and sensitivity in both the original and validation cohorts. A further reported finding was that TCR beta sequences accurately predicted the HLA-A and HLA-B alleles for most subjects in the first cohort. While some public TCRs were present in many individuals, most TCR sequences turned up only very rarely across donors. HLA typing was unavailable for some donors at each locus, so association tests used only the typed subset. Roughly uniform sequencing depth across donors was assumed in presence/absence analyses, although this assumption may not hold. At a false discovery rate of 0.05, a later analysis linked under 20,000 TCR beta sequences to specific HLA alleles. CMV serostatus was the only immune exposure information available for the cohort. A few of the identified cytomegalovirus-associated TCR beta chains were confirmed in vitro to be specific for cytomegalovirus antigens. An earlier analysis of 587 of the donors showed that most TCR beta V segments appeared in productive rearrangements either about 90% or about 30% of the time, which broadly matched IMGT annotations. In a later analysis, HLA-associated TCR beta chains were found to be more clonally expanded and to have lower generation probabilities than equally common non-associated chains. A later genetic analysis associated a missense DCLRE1C variant with V-gene and J-gene trimming of TCR beta chains, and an independent cohort replicated the association. According to a later genetic analysis, donors in an Asian-associated ancestry cluster had fewer N-insertions in productive TCRs than the approximately 710-donor mean. A cluster of highly shared sequence variants was judged likely to represent a technical artifact of the sequencing pipeline. The authors suggested that the approach could potentially be generalized to other disease states and immunological phenotypes. In a later analysis, most CMV-associated TCR beta chains were found to appear HLA-restricted, with HLA associations seemingly driven largely by CMV exposure. In a later analysis, the rate of TCR association differed among HLA loci, with DRB1 alleles having the most associated TCRs and HLA-C alleles having the fewest. In this cohort, only TCR beta chains were sequenced, and detectable features were limited by the absence of alpha or paired-chain data. Correlated functional status among segregating V segments might be attributable to linkage disequilibrium, but an unknown experimental factor could not be ruled out. Because the 87-base-pair reads could not distinguish some IMGT-functional V segments, including TRBV6-2 and TRBV6-3, those segments were excluded. In a later analysis, several top co-occurrence clusters were reported to appear linked to parvovirus B19, influenza, CMV and Epstein-Barr virus.

Trimmed from V: 2 bases; trimmed from J: 0 bases; junction bases lacking a gene match: 15. From the cysteine through the phenylalanine, the CDR3 covers 19 amino acids. The DNA shown is the 57-base CDR3, in frame from base 1. The germline V gene encodes CDR1 GTSNPN and CDR2 SVGIG (reference sequence). The sequenced sample consisted of PBMCs. This clonotype was sampled from a female donor in good health and CMV-seronegative. The chain uses TRBV30 and TRBJ1-1; 10 central bases correspond to TRBD1. The CDR3 in this case is CAWSSRRQGARRMNTEAFF. The sequenced DNA is TGTGCCTGGAGTTCGCGTCGACAGGGGGCGCGGAGGATGAACACTGAAGCTTTCTTT.